This T cell receptor (beta chain) was captured in a study of CD8+ T cells in alopecia areata. About the research overall: Patients given treatment had severity scored by the percentage of scalp area affected. General study points: Many expanded lesional clones persisted during tofacitinib (in both scalp and blood). Scalp clonality, along with expanded CD8+ clones among the top 100, was significantly decreased by tofacitinib.

Extraction and reverse transcription of RNA yielded cDNA as the sequencing template. Data came from immunoSEQ multiplex PCR; TCRdb stores just in-frame clones and leaves some out. This table holds over 250,000 clones, roughly 60% found once. The CDR3 runs 12 residues. Germline V gives CDR1 SQVTM, CDR2 ANQGSEA. Trimming removed 5 bases at V and 4 bases at J, with 11 bases between. Noted treatment: oral pan-JAK inhibitor, 5-10 mg twice daily. PBMCs served as the source from which CD4+ and CD8+ T cells were sorted. This clone came up a few times. Antigen unknown. This rearrangement joins TRBV29-1 to TRBJ1-1; weak D call: TRBD1 (5 bases). The specimen was CD4+ T cells sorted from blood, collected between weeks 51 and 52, from a patient treated with tofacitinib. The receptor was derived from a human donor with alopecia areata. The CDR3 region is CSVQGTGTEAFF. The CDR3 region has the DNA TGCAGCGTTCAGGGCACAGGCACTGAAGCTTTCTTT.